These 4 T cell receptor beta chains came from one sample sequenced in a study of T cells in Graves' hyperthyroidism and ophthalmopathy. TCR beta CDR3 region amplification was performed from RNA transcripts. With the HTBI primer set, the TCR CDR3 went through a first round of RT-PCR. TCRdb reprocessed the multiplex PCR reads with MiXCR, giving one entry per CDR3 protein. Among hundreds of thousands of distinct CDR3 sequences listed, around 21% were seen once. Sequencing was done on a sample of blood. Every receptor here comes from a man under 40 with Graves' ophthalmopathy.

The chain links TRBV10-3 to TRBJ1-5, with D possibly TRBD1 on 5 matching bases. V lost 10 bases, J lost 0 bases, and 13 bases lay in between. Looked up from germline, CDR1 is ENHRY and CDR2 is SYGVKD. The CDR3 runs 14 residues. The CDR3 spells CATQRGDSNQPQHF. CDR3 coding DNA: TGTGCCACCCAACGGGGGGATAGCAATCAGCCCCAGCATTTT.

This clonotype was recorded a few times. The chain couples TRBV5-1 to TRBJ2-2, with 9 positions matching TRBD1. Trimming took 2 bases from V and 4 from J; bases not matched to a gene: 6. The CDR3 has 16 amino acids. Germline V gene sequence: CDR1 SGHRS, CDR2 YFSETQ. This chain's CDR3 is CASSFRGTGSTGELFF. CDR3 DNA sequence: TGCGCCAGCAGCTTCCGCGGGACAGGGAGCACCGGGGAGCTGTTTTTT.

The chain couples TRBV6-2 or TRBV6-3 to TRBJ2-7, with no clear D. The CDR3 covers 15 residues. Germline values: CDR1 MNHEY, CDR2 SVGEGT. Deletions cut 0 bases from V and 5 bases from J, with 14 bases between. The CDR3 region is CASSYSILPLDEQYF. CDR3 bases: TGTGCCAGCAGTTACTCGATATTGCCCCTAGACGAGCAGTACTTC.

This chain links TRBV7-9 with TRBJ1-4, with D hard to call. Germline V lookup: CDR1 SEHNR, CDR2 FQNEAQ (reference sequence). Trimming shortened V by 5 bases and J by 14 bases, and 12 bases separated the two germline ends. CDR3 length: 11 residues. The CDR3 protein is CASSEGSHLFF. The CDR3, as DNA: TGTGCCAGCAGCGAGGGCTCGCATCTGTTTTTT.